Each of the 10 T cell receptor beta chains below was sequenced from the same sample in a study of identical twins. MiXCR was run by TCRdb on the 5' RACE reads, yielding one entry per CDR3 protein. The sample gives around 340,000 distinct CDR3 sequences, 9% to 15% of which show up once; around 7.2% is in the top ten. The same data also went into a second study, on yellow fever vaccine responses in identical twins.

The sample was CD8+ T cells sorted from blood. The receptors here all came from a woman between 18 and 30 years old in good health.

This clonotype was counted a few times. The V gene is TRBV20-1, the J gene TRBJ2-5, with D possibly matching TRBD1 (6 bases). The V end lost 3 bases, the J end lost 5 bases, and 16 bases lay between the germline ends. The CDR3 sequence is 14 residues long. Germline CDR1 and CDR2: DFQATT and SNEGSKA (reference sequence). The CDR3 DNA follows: TGCAGTGCTAGGGGAACAGGGCTTTGGGAGACCCAGTACTTC. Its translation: CSARGTGLWETQYF.

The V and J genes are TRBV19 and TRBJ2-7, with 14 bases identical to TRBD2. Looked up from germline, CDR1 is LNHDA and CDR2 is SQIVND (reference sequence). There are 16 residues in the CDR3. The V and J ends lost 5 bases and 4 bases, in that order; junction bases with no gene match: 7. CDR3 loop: CASSPGTSGSTYEQYF. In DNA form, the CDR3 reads TGTGCCAGTAGTCCTGGGACTAGCGGGAGTACGTACGAGCAGTACTTC.

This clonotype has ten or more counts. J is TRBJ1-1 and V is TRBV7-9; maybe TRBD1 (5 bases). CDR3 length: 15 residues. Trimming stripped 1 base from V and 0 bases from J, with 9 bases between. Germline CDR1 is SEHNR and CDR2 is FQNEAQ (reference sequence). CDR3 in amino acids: CASSLGQGVNTEAFF. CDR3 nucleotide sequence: TGTGCCAGCAGCTTAGGCCAGGGTGTGAACACTGAAGCTTTCTTT.

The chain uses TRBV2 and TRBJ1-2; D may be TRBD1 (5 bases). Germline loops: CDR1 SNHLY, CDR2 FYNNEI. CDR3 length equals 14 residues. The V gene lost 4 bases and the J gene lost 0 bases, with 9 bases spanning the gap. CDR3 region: CASSAETANYGYTF. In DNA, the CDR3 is TGTGCCAGCAGTGCCGAGACAGCTAACTATGGCTACACCTTC.

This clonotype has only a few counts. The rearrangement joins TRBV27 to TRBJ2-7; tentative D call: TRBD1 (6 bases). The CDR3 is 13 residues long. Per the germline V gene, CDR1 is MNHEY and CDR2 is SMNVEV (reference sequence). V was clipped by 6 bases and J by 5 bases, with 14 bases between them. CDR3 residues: CASRDRGIDEQYF. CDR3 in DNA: TGTGCCAGCAGGGATAGGGGGATCGACGAGCAGTACTTC.

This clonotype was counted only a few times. The CDR3 here is CASSITGEQFF. The CDR3 DNA follows: TGTGCCAGCAGCATCACGGGTGAGCAGTTCTTC. The chain links TRBV7-2 to TRBJ2-1; D remains ambiguous. CDR1 is SGHTA, CDR2 FQGNSA, per germline. The germline V and J ends were trimmed by 5 bases and 9 bases, with 8 bases remaining between them. The CDR3 is made up of 11 amino acids.

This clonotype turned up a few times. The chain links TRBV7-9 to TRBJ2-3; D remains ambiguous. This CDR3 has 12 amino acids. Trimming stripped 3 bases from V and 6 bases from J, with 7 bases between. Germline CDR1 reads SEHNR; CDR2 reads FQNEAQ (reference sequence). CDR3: CASSFSGDTQYF. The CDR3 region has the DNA TGTGCCAGCAGCTTTAGTGGGGATACGCAGTATTTT.

The CDR3 loop is CASRDQTSGGYRNEQFF. In nucleotides, the CDR3 is TGTGCCAGCAGGGACCAGACTAGCGGGGGGTATAGGAATGAGCAGTTCTTC. The rearrangement joins TRBV3-1 to TRBJ2-1, with 13 bases identical to TRBD2. V was clipped by 6 bases and J by 7 bases; unmatched bases: 12. The CDR3 spans 17 residues. Germline V gene lookup returns CDR1 LGHDT and CDR2 YNNKEL (reference sequence).

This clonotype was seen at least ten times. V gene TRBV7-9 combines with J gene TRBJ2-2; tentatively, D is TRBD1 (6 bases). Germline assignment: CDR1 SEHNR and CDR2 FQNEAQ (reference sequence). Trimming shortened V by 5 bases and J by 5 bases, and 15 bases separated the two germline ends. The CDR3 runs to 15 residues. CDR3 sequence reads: CASSAPGTKTGELFF. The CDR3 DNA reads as TGTGCCAGCAGCGCCCCCGGGACAAAAACCGGGGAGCTGTTTTTT.

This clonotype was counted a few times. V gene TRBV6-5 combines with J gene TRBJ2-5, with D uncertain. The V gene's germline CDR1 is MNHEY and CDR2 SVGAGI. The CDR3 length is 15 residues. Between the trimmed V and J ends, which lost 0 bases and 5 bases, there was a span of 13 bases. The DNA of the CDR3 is TGTGCCAGCAGTTACTCGAACCCGACCAGGGAGACCCAGTACTTC. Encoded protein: CASSYSNPTRETQYF.